The 30 T cell receptor beta chains listed next were all sequenced from one sample in a study of cytomegalovirus exposure and HLA in healthy donors. The PCR had 60 Vbeta and 13 Jbeta primers. Data came from immunoSEQ multiplex PCR; TCRdb stores just in-frame clones and leaves some out. The data show about 150,000 clones, with over 70% seen just once and more than 6% held by the top ten. Material: PBMCs. The source of these receptors is a woman aged 40 to 49 in good health and CMV-seropositive.

This clone was seen a handful of times. This rearrangement joins TRBV7-3 to TRBJ2-3; D is possibly TRBD1 (6 bases). Trimming removed 5 bases at V and 3 bases at J, with 15 bases between. CDR1 and CDR2 from the germline V gene are SGHTA and FQGTGA. CDR3 length: 15 amino acids. CDR3 in amino acids: CASSRDRTDTDTQYF. CDR3 sequence (DNA): TGTGCCAGCAGCCGGGACCGGACAGATACAGATACGCAGTATTTT. Complete variable domain (other parts from reference TRBV7-3 and TRBJ2-3): GAGVSQTPSNKVTEKGKYVELRCDPISGHTALYWYRQSLGQGPEFLIYFQGTGAADDSGLPNDRFFAVRPEGSVSTLKIQRTERGDSAVYLCASSRDRTDTDTQYFGPGTRLTVL.

This clone was seen more than once but under ten times. This chain uses TRBV11-2 with TRBJ1-1; TRBD1 matches 7 bases. The CDR3 consists of 15 residues. Germline V gene lookup returns CDR1 SGHAT and CDR2 FQNNGV. The junction had 8 bases not matched to a gene; V was cut back by 4 bases and J by 3 bases. The chain's CDR3 is CASSSPTGFYTEAFF. CDR3 bases: TGTGCCAGCAGCTCCCCGACAGGGTTCTACACTGAAGCTTTCTTT.

This clone occurred a few times. V and J are TRBV27 and TRBJ2-7; D is perhaps TRBD1 (5 bases). This CDR3 contains 16 residues. V dropped 8 bases and J dropped 5 bases, with 25 bases sitting between them. Germline CDR1 MNHEY, CDR2 SMNVEV (reference sequence). The CDR3 reads CASGPSGIATADEQYF. CDR3 DNA: TGTGCCAGCGGACCTTCAGGGATAGCCACGGCCGACGAGCAGTACTTC.

The V and J genes are TRBV5-4 and TRBJ1-4, with 10 bases matching TRBD1. The CDR3 extends over 15 amino acids. With V trimmed by 4 bases and J by 6 bases, 6 bases remained unmatched. Germline CDR1 SGHNT, CDR2 YYREEE (reference sequence). The CDR3 reads CASSPTGTGDEKLFF. Here the CDR3 DNA reads TGTGCCAGCAGCCCGACCGGGACAGGGGATGAAAAACTGTTTTTT.

This clone was counted a single time. The chain joins TRBV6-6 to TRBJ2-1; 11 nucleotides line up with TRBD1. Germline-derived CDR1 and CDR2 are MNHNY and SVGAGI (reference sequence). After removal of 5 bases from V and 8 bases from J, the junction contained 5 bases not matched to a gene. This CDR3 spans 14 amino acids. The CDR3 spells CASSAGQGVYEQFF. The CDR3 bases are TGTGCCAGCAGTGCGGGACAGGGGGTTTATGAGCAGTTCTTC.

This clone was counted only a few times. The rearrangement joins TRBV7-2 to TRBJ2-7; 7 bases align to TRBD2. The germline V gene has CDR1 SGHTA and CDR2 FQGNSA. This CDR3 is 15 amino acids long. The V segment lost 1 base and the J segment 0 bases; nucleotides outside the gene matches: 3. CDR3 sequence reads: CASSLGAGVSYEQYF. CDR3 DNA: TGTGCCAGCAGCTTAGGGGCGGGGGTCTCCTACGAGCAGTACTTC.

The V gene is TRBV18, the J gene TRBJ1-5; the D is unclear. This CDR3 is built from 15 residues. V was cut by 1 base and J by 1 base, with 8 bases left in between. Germline V gene sequence: CDR1 KGHSH, CDR2 LQKENI. The CDR3 is CASSPQHMSNQPQHF. The CDR3 region has the DNA TGTGCCAGCTCACCACAACATATGAGCAATCAGCCCCAGCATTTT.

Only one count was recorded for this clone. The chain uses TRBV18 and TRBJ1-1; 7 positions agree with TRBD1. The V gene's germline CDR1 is KGHSH and CDR2 LQKENI. The V gene end was trimmed by 3 bases and the J gene end by 0 bases; junction bases not matched to a gene: 1. The CDR3 loop spans 14 amino acids. The CDR3 loop reads CASSPGQLNTEAFF. CDR3 DNA: TGTGCCAGCTCACCGGGACAGCTGAACACTGAAGCTTTCTTT.

The chain carries TRBV7-3 and TRBJ1-1; D possibly corresponds to TRBD1 (5 bases). The CDR3 extends over 13 amino acids. Germline V CDR1 and CDR2: SGHTA, FQGTGA. V was trimmed by 5 bases and J by 2 bases, leaving 9 bases between them. The CDR3 loop reads CASSVTVNTEAFF. The CDR3 DNA reads TGTGCCAGCAGCGTGACAGTAAACACTGAAGCTTTCTTT.

The chain joins TRBV27 to TRBJ1-1; D remains ambiguous. Germline lookup yields CDR1 MNHEY and CDR2 SMNVEV (reference sequence). This CDR3 spans 13 amino acids. Trimming pared 4 bases from V and 1 base from J, leaving 7 bases between. For the CDR3, the DNA is TGTGCCAGCAGTTCCTACAGGAACACTGAAGCTTTCTTT. This codes for CASSSYRNTEAFF.

The genes are TRBV5-1 and TRBJ1-5; D is unclear. The CDR3 covers 15 residues. Germline CDR1 is SGHRS and CDR2 is YFSETQ. Trimming left V 3 bases short and J 0 bases short, with 10 bases between. The CDR3 nucleotides are TGCGCCAGCAGCTCCGACGGGGATAGCAATCAGCCCCAGCATTTT. Translated: CASSSDGDSNQPQHF.

The chain combines TRBV19 with TRBJ2-4, with 8 nucleotides matching TRBD2. With 8 bases clipped from V and 5 bases from J, the junction kept 11 bases outside the gene matches. The germline V gene encodes CDR1 LNHDA and CDR2 SQIVND (reference sequence). The CDR3 length is 15 residues. The CDR3: CASSPLAGGQNIQYF. CDR3 DNA sequence: TGTGCCAGTTCACCCCTCGCGGGGGGTCAAAACATTCAGTACTTC.

Only a few counts were recorded for this clone. This sequence joins TRBV5-1 and TRBJ2-7, with 9 nucleotides matching TRBD1. The CDR3 is made up of 16 amino acids. V was clipped by 3 bases and J by 2 bases; unmatched bases: 9. CDR1 is SGHRS and CDR2 is YFSETQ in the germline V gene. CDR3 sequence: CASSSKTGGEAYEQYF. For the CDR3, the DNA is TGCGCCAGCAGCTCCAAGACAGGGGGTGAAGCCTACGAGCAGTACTTC.

The chain employs TRBV7-9 and TRBJ2-3; possibly TRBD1 for D (7 bases). Trimming took 6 bases from V and 5 from J, leaving 18 bases between them. Germline V lookup: CDR1 SEHNR, CDR2 FQNEAQ (reference sequence). This CDR3 spans 15 amino acids. The CDR3 bases are TGTGCCAGCAGAATGGGAGGCAGGGGGTTAGATACGCAGTATTTT. The encoded protein is CASRMGGRGLDTQYF.

This chain joins TRBV7-2 and TRBJ2-5; a possible D gene is TRBD1 (6 bases). Per germline, CDR1 SGHTA and CDR2 FQGNSA. The CDR3 is 18 residues long. Trimming pared 1 base from V and 2 bases from J, leaving 20 bases between. CDR3 DNA: TGTGCCAGCAGCTTAGGAGGACCGAGATCCCAGGGGCAAGAGACCCAGTACTTC. Translating it yields CASSLGGPRSQGQETQYF.

The chain employs TRBV7-6 and TRBJ1-4; D not resolved. V was clipped by 4 bases and J by 7 bases, with 7 bases between them. Germline loops: CDR1 SGHVS, CDR2 FNYEAQ. The CDR3 is 12 residues long. The CDR3: CASSYSGEKLFF. The CDR3 nucleotides read TGTGCCAGCAGCTACAGCGGTGAAAAACTGTTTTTT.

This clone was picked up a small number of times. The chain links TRBV30 to TRBJ1-2; D gene ambiguous. V dropped 7 bases and J dropped 7 bases, with 10 bases sitting between them. The germline CDR1 and CDR2 sequences are GTSNPN and SVGIG (reference sequence). The CDR3 is 10 amino acids. CDR3 in amino acids: CASDRGGYTF. CDR3 DNA: TGTGCCTCCGACCGGGGTGGCTACACCTTC. The whole variable domain, remainder taken from reference TRBV30 and TRBJ1-2, is SQTIHQWPATLVQPVGSPLSLECTVEGTSNPNLYWYRQAAGRGLQLLFYSVGIGQISSEVPQNLSASRPQDRQFILSSKKLLLSDSGFYLCASDRGGYTFGSGTRLTVV.

V and J are TRBV7-2 and TRBJ2-7; TRBD1 aligns across 9 bases. With 5 bases clipped from V and 1 base from J, the junction kept 3 bases outside the gene matches. The germline V gene encodes CDR1 SGHTA and CDR2 FQGNSA. The CDR3 is 14 amino acids. CDR3 residues: CASSGTGLSYEQYF. CDR3 nucleotide sequence: TGTGCCAGCAGCGGGACAGGGCTATCCTACGAGCAGTACTTC.

V usage is TRBV5-4 and J usage is TRBJ2-1; TRBD2 is a possible D gene (7 bases). V dropped 2 bases and J dropped 9 bases, with 15 bases sitting between them. This CDR3 is built from 14 residues. CDR1 is SGHNT, CDR2 YYREEE, per germline (reference sequence). CDR3 DNA: TGTGCCAGCAGCTTTTGGGGGGGGGCGGGTGAGCAGTTCTTC. This encodes CASSFWGGAGEQFF.

The V gene is TRBV5-6, the J gene TRBJ2-5; D gene unclear. With the DNA end fitting TRBJ2-7 better, the J assignment may be wrong. CDR3 length: 14 amino acids. Germline V gene data show CDR1 as SGHDT and CDR2 as YYEEEE. The CDR3 bases are TGTGCCAGCAGCTCCTTCAGGATAACCTACGAGCAGTACTTC. Translating gives CASSSFRITYEQYF.

This chain links TRBV11-2 with TRBJ1-2, with D perhaps matching TRBD1 (5 bases). Trimming pared 2 bases from V and 6 bases from J, leaving 13 bases between. This CDR3 contains 14 residues. Looked up from germline, CDR1 is SGHAT and CDR2 is FQNNGV. DNA of the CDR3: TGTGCCAGCAGCTTAAACCCGGGGACTAATGGCTACACCTTC. It translates to CASSLNPGTNGYTF.

The J gene is TRBJ2-3, the V gene TRBV28; D perhaps matches TRBD2 (7 bases). The germline CDR1 and CDR2 sequences are MDHEN and SYDVKM. The CDR3 is 14 residues long. With 7 bases removed from V and 2 bases from J, the gap between germline ends came to 13 bases. CDR3 sequence (DNA): TGTGCCAGCACCTTGGGGGGGGCCACAGATACGCAGTATTTT. As protein: CASTLGGATDTQYF.

The gene calls are TRBV5-4 and TRBJ2-3, with a tentative D call TRBD1 (6 bases). CDR3 length equals 16 residues. Germline CDR1 reads SGHNT; CDR2 reads YYREEE (reference sequence). Between the trimmed V and J ends, which lost 3 bases and 0 bases, there was a span of 14 bases. The CDR3 coding sequence is TGTGCCAGCAGCTCAACCGGGACAATCAGCACAGATACGCAGTATTTT. It translates to CASSSTGTISTDTQYF.

V is TRBV28 and J is TRBJ2-5, with D tentatively TRBD1 (5 bases). Trimming removed 5 bases from V and 7 bases from J, with 8 bases in between. The CDR3 is made up of 11 amino acids. Germline loops: CDR1 MDHEN, CDR2 SYDVKM. The CDR3 DNA reads TGTGCCAGCAGTACGGACATGACCCAGTACTTC. Translation: CASSTDMTQYF.

V gene TRBV18 combines with J gene TRBJ1-1, with a weak D call TRBD1 (6 bases). The CDR3 has 15 residues. From germline, CDR1 is KGHSH and CDR2 LQKENI. V was cut by 3 bases and J by 0 bases, with 11 bases left in between. This CDR3 reads CASSPGGGLNTEAFF. The CDR3 bases are TGTGCCAGCTCACCCGGGGGGGGGCTGAACACTGAAGCTTTCTTT.

This sequence joins TRBV5-4 and TRBJ1-1, with TRBD1 matching 7 bases. CDR1 is SGHNT, CDR2 YYREEE, per germline (reference sequence). The V segment lost 5 bases and the J segment 3 bases; nucleotides outside the gene matches: 7. The CDR3 length is 14 residues. The CDR3 here is CASSWNRGYTEAFF. CDR3 bases: TGTGCCAGCAGTTGGAACAGGGGATACACTGAAGCTTTCTTT.

The rearrangement links TRBV18 to TRBJ1-5; D unresolved. V lost 4 bases to trimming and J lost 2 bases, with 9 bases between them. This CDR3 spans 14 amino acids. The germline V gene encodes CDR1 KGHSH and CDR2 LQKENI. CDR3 protein: CASSRSEGNQPQHF. In DNA form, the CDR3 reads TGTGCCAGCTCACGCAGCGAGGGCAATCAGCCCCAGCATTTT.

The chain is built from TRBV27 and TRBJ1-1; a possible D gene is TRBD1 (5 bases). The CDR3 spans 14 residues. CDR1 is MNHEY, CDR2 SMNVEV, per germline (reference sequence). V was pared by 6 bases and J by 3 bases, with 14 bases between. The CDR3 DNA follows: TGTGCCAGCAGACCCGGAGGGGCGTACACTGAAGCTTTCTTT. Its translation: CASRPGGAYTEAFF.

The rearrangement links TRBV6-6 to TRBJ1-2, with a tentative D call TRBD1 (6 bases). The V gene's germline CDR1 is MNHNY and CDR2 SVGAGI (reference sequence). The CDR3 length is 13 residues. V was clipped by 6 bases and J by 6 bases, with 14 bases between them. This CDR3 is CASSHGTPNGYTF. In nucleotides, the CDR3 is TGTGCCAGCAGCCACGGGACACCCAATGGCTACACCTTC.

This chain connects TRBV6-5 to TRBJ2-7, with TRBD1 identical over 7 bases. Trimming removed 7 bases from V and 2 bases from J; junction bases left unmatched: 8. The CDR3 is 14 amino acids. The germline gives CDR1 MNHEY, CDR2 SVGAGI. The CDR3 reads CASNRNRGPYEQYF. The CDR3 DNA reads TGTGCCAGCAACCGGAACAGGGGCCCCTACGAGCAGTACTTC.